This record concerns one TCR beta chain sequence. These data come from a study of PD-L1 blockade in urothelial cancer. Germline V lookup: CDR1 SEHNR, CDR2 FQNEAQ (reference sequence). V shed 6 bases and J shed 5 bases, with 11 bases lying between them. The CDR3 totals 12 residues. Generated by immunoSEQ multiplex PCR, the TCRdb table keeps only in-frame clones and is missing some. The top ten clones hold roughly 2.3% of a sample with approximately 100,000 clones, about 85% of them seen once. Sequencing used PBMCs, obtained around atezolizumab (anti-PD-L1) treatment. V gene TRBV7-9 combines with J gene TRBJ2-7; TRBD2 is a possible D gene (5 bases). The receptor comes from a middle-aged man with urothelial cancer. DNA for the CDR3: TGTGCCAGCAGGCGGAAGGGAGACGAGCAGTACTTC. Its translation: CASRRKGDEQYF.